In this sample, the clone carrying this TCR beta chain turned up a few times. What it binds is not known. The data derive from a study of T cells after yellow fever vaccination. Study in general: Preparation used SMART-Seq v4 Ultra Low Input for the low-cell-number fractions. Study results and limitations: Compared with primary, the secondary response was weaker and peaked at day 5, not 15.

For TCR, cDNA came from 5'RACE template switching, which added a universal primer site and UMIs. TCRdb reprocessed the 5' RACE reads with MiXCR, giving one entry per CDR3 protein. This repertoire shows some 240,000 distinct CDR3 sequences, approximately 5.2% found once; its top ten account for around 3.3%. This sequence originates from a man between 18 and 29 years old who received the YFV17D yellow fever vaccine. The sample in question was CD4+ T cells sorted from PBMCs, obtained on the day of the yellow fever booster vaccination.

As DNA, the CDR3 is TGCGCCAGCAGCTTGGATCCGGTTTCACCCCTCCACTTT. It translates to CASSLDPVSPLHF. The V call is TRBV5-1, the J call TRBJ1-6; D is ambiguous. CDR3 size: 13 residues. Germline V gene lookup returns CDR1 SGHRS and CDR2 YFSETQ. The V and J ends lost 0 bases and 9 bases respectively, with 7 bases between them. Supplemented by reference TRBV5-1 and TRBJ1-6, the full variable domain reads KAGVTQTPRYLIKTRGQQVTLSCSPISGHRSVSWYQQTPGQGLQFLFEYFSETQRNKGNFPGRFSGRQFSNSRSEMNVSTLELGDSALYLCASSLDPVSPLHFGNGTRLTVT.